Following are 5 T cell receptor beta chains from one sample sequenced in a study of blood T cell repertoires in COVID-19. Measured with immunoSEQ multiplex PCR; TCRdb has only the in-frame clones, and not every one. In the table there are 68,000 or so clones, around 84% of which are singletons. The sample taken for sequencing was peripheral blood. The receptors derive from a man in his forties or fifties with acute or convalescent COVID-19.

The V and J genes are TRBV6-4 and TRBJ1-2, with TRBD1 matching over 8 bases. V gave up 7 bases and J gave up 3 bases; unmatched junction bases: 16. The CDR3 extends over 17 amino acids. Germline CDR1 reads MRHNA; CDR2 reads SNTAGT. DNA for the CDR3: TGTGCCAGCATTCGTAGTCCGGCAGGGGGCGCTTACTATGGCTACACCTTC. As protein: CASIRSPAGGAYYGYTF.

This rearrangement joins TRBV10-1 to TRBJ1-1; D is uncertain. This CDR3 has 13 residues. Germline V gives CDR1 WNHNN, CDR2 SYGVQD (reference sequence). V lost 2 bases to trimming and J lost 7 bases, with 11 bases between them. CDR3 DNA: TGCGCCAGCAGTGAGGGCCTAGTAGATGAAGCTTTCTTT. Translated, it gives CASSEGLVDEAFF.

In its sample, this clone was seen once. V usage is TRBV18 and J usage is TRBJ2-1; TRBD2 aligns across 13 bases. CDR1 and CDR2 (germline): KGHSH, LQKENI. This CDR3 has 17 residues. J was trimmed by 7 bases and V by 3 bases; bases with no gene match: 9. For the CDR3, the DNA is TGTGCCAGCTCACCCCCGACTAGCGGGGGGTTGGGTAATGAGCAGTTCTTC. Translated: CASSPPTSGGLGNEQFF.

This clone was observed a single time. The chain has TRBV6-6 and TRBJ1-2, with TRBD1 identical over 7 bases. CDR1 is MNHNY, CDR2 SVGAGI, per germline (reference sequence). This CDR3 comprises 14 residues. With 6 bases clipped from V and 7 bases from J, the junction kept 11 bases outside the gene matches. This chain's CDR3 is CASSNVDRAGGYTF. The CDR3 bases are TGTGCCAGCAGCAACGTAGACAGGGCCGGTGGCTACACCTTC.

This clone appeared a few times. The J gene is TRBJ1-1, the V gene TRBV12-3 or TRBV12-4, with D perhaps matching TRBD1 (6 bases). This CDR3 spans 13 amino acids. V lost 5 bases, J lost 6 bases, and 13 bases lay in between. Here the CDR3 DNA reads TGTGCCAGCAGTATTAGAGACAGGTCTGAAGCTTTCTTT. Translation: CASSIRDRSEAFF.